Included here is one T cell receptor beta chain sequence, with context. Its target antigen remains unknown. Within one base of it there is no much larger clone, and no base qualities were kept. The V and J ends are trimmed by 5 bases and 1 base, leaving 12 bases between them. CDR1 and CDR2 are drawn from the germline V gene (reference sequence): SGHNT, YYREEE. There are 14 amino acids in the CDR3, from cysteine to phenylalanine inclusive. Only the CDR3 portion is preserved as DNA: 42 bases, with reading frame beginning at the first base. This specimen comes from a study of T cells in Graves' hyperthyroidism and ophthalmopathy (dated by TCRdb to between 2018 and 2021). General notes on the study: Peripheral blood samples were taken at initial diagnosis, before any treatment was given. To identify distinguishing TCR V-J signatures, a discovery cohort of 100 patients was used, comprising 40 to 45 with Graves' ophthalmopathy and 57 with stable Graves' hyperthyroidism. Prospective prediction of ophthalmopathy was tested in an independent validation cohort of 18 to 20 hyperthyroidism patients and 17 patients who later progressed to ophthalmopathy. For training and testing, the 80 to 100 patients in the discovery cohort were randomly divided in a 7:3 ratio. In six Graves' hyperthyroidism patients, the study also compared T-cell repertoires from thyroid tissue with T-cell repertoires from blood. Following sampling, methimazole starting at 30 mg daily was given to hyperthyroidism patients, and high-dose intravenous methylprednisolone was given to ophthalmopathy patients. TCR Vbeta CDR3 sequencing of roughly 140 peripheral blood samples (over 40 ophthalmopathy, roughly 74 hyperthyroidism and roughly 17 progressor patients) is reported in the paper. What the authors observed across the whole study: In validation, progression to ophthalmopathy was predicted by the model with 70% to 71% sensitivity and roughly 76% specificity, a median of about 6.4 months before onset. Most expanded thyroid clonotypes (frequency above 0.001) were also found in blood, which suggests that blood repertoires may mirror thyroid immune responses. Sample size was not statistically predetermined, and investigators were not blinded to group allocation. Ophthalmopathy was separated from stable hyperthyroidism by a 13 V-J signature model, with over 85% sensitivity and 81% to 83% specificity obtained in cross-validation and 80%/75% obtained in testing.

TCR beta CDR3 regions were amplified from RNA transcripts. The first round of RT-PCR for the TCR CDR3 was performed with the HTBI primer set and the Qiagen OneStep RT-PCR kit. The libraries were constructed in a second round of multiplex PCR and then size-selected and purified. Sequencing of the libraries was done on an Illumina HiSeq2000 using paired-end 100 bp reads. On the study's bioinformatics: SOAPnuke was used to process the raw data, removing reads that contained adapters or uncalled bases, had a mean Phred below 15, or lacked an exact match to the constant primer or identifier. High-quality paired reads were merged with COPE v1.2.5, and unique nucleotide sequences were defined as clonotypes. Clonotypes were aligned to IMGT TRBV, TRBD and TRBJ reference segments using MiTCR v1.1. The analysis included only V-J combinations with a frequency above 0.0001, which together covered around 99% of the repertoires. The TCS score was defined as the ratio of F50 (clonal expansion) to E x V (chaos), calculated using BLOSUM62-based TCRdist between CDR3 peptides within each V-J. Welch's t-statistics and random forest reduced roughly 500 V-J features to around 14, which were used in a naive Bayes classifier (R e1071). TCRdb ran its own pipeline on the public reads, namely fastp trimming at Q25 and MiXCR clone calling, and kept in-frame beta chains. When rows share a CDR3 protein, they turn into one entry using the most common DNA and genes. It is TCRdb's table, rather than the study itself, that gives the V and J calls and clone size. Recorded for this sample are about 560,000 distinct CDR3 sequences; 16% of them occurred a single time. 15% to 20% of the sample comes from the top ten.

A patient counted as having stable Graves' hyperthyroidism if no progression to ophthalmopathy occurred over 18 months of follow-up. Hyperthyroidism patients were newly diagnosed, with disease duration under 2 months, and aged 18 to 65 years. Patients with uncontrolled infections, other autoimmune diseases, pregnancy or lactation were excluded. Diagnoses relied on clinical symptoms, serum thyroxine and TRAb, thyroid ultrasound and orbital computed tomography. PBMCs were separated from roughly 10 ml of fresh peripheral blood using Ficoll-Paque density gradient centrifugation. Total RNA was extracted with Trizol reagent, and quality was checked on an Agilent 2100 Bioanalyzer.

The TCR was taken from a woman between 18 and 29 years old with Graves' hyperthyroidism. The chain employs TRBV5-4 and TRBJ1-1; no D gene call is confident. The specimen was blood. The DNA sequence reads TGTGCCAGCAGAGCTAGGACGGAGAACACTGAAGCTTTCTTT. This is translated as CASRARTENTEAFF.